These 21 T cell receptor beta chains came from one sample sequenced in a study of shared clonotypes between healthy human individuals. Clones were sequenced by immunoSEQ multiplex PCR, and TCRdb holds only the in-frame ones, with some missing. In the table there are a few hundred thousand clones, around 97% of which are singletons. Sequencing was carried out using naive CD4+ T cells sorted from blood. Described subset: CD45RA+ positively selected. The receptors stem from a woman in her thirties in good health.

The rearrangement uses TRBV19 and TRBJ1-6; TRBD1 matches 7 bases. Looked up from germline, CDR1 is LNHDA and CDR2 is SQIVND (reference sequence). The junction had 7 bases not matched to a gene; V was cut back by 3 bases and J by 8 bases. CDR3 length: 15 residues. CDR3 amino acids: CASSILGRGDSPLHF. CDR3 bases: TGTGCCAGTAGTATTTTGGGCAGGGGGGATTCACCCCTCCACTTT.

The chain joins TRBV10-1 to TRBJ2-1; TRBD2 matches at 13 bases. The CDR3 consists of 16 residues. Germline V gives CDR1 WNHNN, CDR2 SYGVQD (reference sequence). The junction had 2 bases not matched to a gene; V was cut back by 0 bases and J by 6 bases. In DNA, the CDR3 is TGCGCCAGCAGTGAGTCGAGACTAGCGGGAGGCAATGAGCAGTTCTTC. Translated, it gives CASSESRLAGGNEQFF.

V gene TRBV27 combines with J gene TRBJ1-2; 8 bases fit TRBD1. This CDR3 has 15 amino acids. V gave up 1 base and J gave up 5 bases; unmatched junction bases: 6. Germline CDR1 reads MNHEY; CDR2 reads SMNVEV (reference sequence). CDR3 DNA sequence: TGTGCCAGCAGTTTATTAGGGACAGGATCATATGGCTACACCTTC. It translates to CASSLLGTGSYGYTF.

This clone was detected once. The V call is TRBV4-1, the J call TRBJ2-1; D is perhaps TRBD2 (6 bases). V was trimmed by 1 base and J by 3 bases, leaving 16 bases between them. Germline CDR1 MGHRA, CDR2 YSYEKL. The CDR3 consists of 17 residues. The CDR3 protein is CASSQAVLARSYNEQFF. The CDR3 DNA reads TGCGCCAGCAGCCAAGCTGTTCTAGCGAGAAGCTACAATGAGCAGTTCTTC.

This sequence joins TRBV4-2 and TRBJ2-7; D could derive from TRBD1 or TRBD2 (7 bases each). This CDR3 is built from 16 residues. V lost 3 bases and J 4 bases, leaving 19 bases between the germline ends. The V gene's germline CDR1 is LGHNA and CDR2 YNFKEQ. The chain's CDR3 is CASSQGGAGGKYEQYF. DNA for the CDR3: TGTGCCAGCAGCCAGGGGGGGGCAGGGGGTAAATACGAGCAGTACTTC.

The chain combines TRBV19 with TRBJ1-5; D uncertain. CDR3 length: 14 residues. Germline CDR1 LNHDA, CDR2 SQIVND (reference sequence). The germline V and J ends were trimmed by 5 bases and 1 base, with 9 bases remaining between them. The CDR3 DNA reads TGTGCCAGTAGTCCTGGAGGAAGCAATCAGCCCCAGCATTTT. Its protein product is CASSPGGSNQPQHF.

J is TRBJ1-1 and V is TRBV6-1; 7 bases line up with TRBD1. Germline CDR1 MNHNS, CDR2 SASEGT. Germline trimming cut 10 bases from V and 4 bases from J; bases unmatched to any gene: 15. This CDR3 has 15 residues. The CDR3 region has the DNA TGTGCCACCAATAAGGGGGCCCCCCTCCGCACTGAAGCTTTCTTT. Amino acids: CATNKGAPLRTEAFF.

J is TRBJ2-7 and V is TRBV2; 12 positions agree with TRBD2. V was clipped by 3 bases and J by 0 bases; unmatched bases: 6. In germline, CDR1 is SNHLY, CDR2 FYNNEI. The CDR3 consists of 17 residues. This chain's CDR3 is CASSDVRLAGDSYEQYF. DNA of the CDR3: TGTGCCAGCAGTGATGTGAGACTAGCGGGAGACTCCTACGAGCAGTACTTC.

The V gene is TRBV5-1, the J gene TRBJ2-2, with D possibly TRBD2 on 6 matching bases. Trimming took 2 bases from V and 7 from J, leaving 18 bases between them. Germline values: CDR1 SGHRS, CDR2 YFSETQ. The CDR3 has 16 amino acids. CDR3: CASSLLLVRDFGELFF. CDR3 sequence (DNA): TGCGCCAGCAGCTTATTATTGGTGAGGGACTTCGGGGAGCTGTTTTTT.

V gene TRBV6-1 combines with J gene TRBJ1-2, with a weak D call TRBD1 (5 bases). CDR1 and CDR2 (germline): MNHNS, SASEGT. There are 13 residues in the CDR3. Trimming took off 4 bases at V and 4 bases at J, with 10 bases between the two ends. The CDR3 DNA is TGTGCCAGCAGTGCCATTGGGGCCTATGGCTACACCTTC. It translates to CASSAIGAYGYTF.

The CDR3 nucleotides are TGTGCCAGCAGGGGGACAGGGAACTATGGCTACACCTTC. Translating it yields CASRGTGNYGYTF. The chain links TRBV6-5 to TRBJ1-2; 9 bases line up with TRBD1. Per germline, CDR1 MNHEY and CDR2 SVGAGI. Trimming removed 6 bases from V and 2 bases from J; junction bases left unmatched: 1. CDR3 length: 13 amino acids.

This chain links TRBV7-5 with TRBJ1-1. TRBV7-5 is reported as a pseudogene. The CDR3 has 18 amino acids. CDR3 region: CVRLADRLIPHLNTEAFF. The CDR3 coding sequence is TGTGTCAGGCTAGCGGACAGGTTAATCCCTCACCTGAACACTGAAGCTTTCTTT.

The V and J genes are TRBV5-1 and TRBJ1-2; the D is unclear. The CDR3 is made up of 14 amino acids. V was pared by 4 bases and J by 8 bases, with 18 bases between. Per the germline V gene, CDR1 is SGHRS and CDR2 is YFSETQ. The CDR3 region has the DNA TGCGCCAGCAGCACACTCAAGGGCGGGGTCGGCTACACCTTC. Protein product: CASSTLKGGVGYTF.

The rearrangement links TRBV28 to TRBJ1-3; weak D call: TRBD1 (5 bases). V was clipped by 5 bases and J by 2 bases, with 19 bases between them. This CDR3 is 17 amino acids long. The germline V gene has CDR1 MDHEN and CDR2 SYDVKM. The DNA for the CDR3 is TGTGCCAGCAGTAATGCTCAGGGACTGGACGCTGGAAACACCATATATTTT. It translates to CASSNAQGLDAGNTIYF.

This chain connects TRBV28 to TRBJ2-6; D is perhaps TRBD1 (6 bases). Trimming removed 1 base from V and 1 base from J, with 11 bases in between. CDR1 MDHEN and CDR2 SYDVKM come from the germline V gene. The length of the CDR3 is 17 residues. This CDR3 reads CASSLYRQGSGANVLTF. The CDR3 DNA reads as TGTGCCAGCAGTTTATACCGCCAGGGGTCTGGGGCCAACGTCCTGACTTTC.

A single count supports this clone. The rearrangement links TRBV7-9 to TRBJ2-1; unclear D gene. CDR1 SEHNR and CDR2 FQNEAQ come from the germline V gene (reference sequence). CDR3 length equals 14 residues. The ends were cut back, 1 base at V and 1 base at J, with 5 bases in the middle. DNA of the CDR3: TGTGCCAGCAGCTTAGATGTATCCTACAATGAGCAGTTCTTC. Translation: CASSLDVSYNEQFF.

This rearrangement joins TRBV21-1 to TRBJ1-1. TRBV21-1 is termed a pseudogene. There are 16 residues in the CDR3. This CDR3 reads CASSKACKGMNTEAFF. In DNA, the CDR3 is TGTGCCAGCAGCAAAGCTTGTAAAGGGATGAACACTGAAGCTTTCTTT.

This chain joins TRBV18 and TRBJ2-2; TRBD1 aligns across 7 bases. The CDR3 has 19 amino acids. Unmatched junction bases numbered 14, after V lost 2 bases and J lost 2 bases. The germline CDR1 and CDR2 sequences are KGHSH and LQKENI. The CDR3 DNA follows: TGTGCCAGCTCACCAATGGAGTTTAGGGGGCCACGAAACACCGGGGAGCTGTTTTTT. Translation: CASSPMEFRGPRNTGELFF.

The chain has TRBV10-3 and TRBJ2-1; no clear D gene. Trimming stripped 3 bases from V and 0 bases from J, with 12 bases between. CDR3 size: 16 residues. Germline V lookup: CDR1 ENHRY, CDR2 SYGVKD. The chain's CDR3 is CAISERDTNSYNEQFF. The CDR3 coding sequence is TGTGCCATCAGTGAACGCGACACGAACTCCTACAATGAGCAGTTCTTC.

The chain couples TRBV6-1 to TRBJ1-1; perhaps TRBD1 as D (5 bases). The CDR3 runs 12 residues. Trimming pared 3 bases from V and 11 bases from J, leaving 13 bases between. Germline V lookup: CDR1 MNHNS, CDR2 SASEGT. CDR3 sequence: CASSDGRQYAFF. The CDR3 DNA is TGTGCCAGCAGTGATGGTCGACAGTATGCTTTCTTT.

The V gene is TRBV13, the J gene TRBJ2-1, with D possibly called TRBD1 or TRBD2 (5 bases each). Germline CDR1 is PRHDT and CDR2 is FYEKMQ (reference sequence). There are 15 residues in the CDR3. V was clipped by 3 bases and J by 2 bases, with 11 bases between them. The CDR3 region has the DNA TGTGCCAGCAGCTTTGGGTGGGGGACCTACAATGAGCAGTTCTTC. This translates into CASSFGWGTYNEQFF.